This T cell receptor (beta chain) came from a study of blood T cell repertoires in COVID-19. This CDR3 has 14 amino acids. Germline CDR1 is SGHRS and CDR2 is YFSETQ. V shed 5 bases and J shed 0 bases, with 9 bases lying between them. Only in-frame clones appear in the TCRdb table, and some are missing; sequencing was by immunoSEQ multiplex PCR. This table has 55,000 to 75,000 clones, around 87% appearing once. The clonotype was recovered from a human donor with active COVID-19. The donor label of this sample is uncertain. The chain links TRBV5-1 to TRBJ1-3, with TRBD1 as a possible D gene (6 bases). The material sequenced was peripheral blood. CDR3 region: CASRMDSSGNTIYF. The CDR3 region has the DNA TGCGCCAGCAGAATGGACAGCTCTGGAAACACCATATATTTT.